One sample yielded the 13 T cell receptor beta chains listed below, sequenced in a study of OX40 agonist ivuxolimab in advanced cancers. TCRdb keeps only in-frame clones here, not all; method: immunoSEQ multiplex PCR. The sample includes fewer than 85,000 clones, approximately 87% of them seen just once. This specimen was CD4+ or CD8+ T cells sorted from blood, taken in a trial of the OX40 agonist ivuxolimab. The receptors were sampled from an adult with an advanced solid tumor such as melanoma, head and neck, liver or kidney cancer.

For the CDR3, the DNA is TGTGCCTGGAGTAAAGGGCCAGGGGACGAGCAGTACTTC. Protein product: CAWSKGPGDEQYF. The V gene is TRBV30, the J gene TRBJ2-7, with D possibly matching TRBD1 (6 bases). The V and J ends lost 2 bases and 5 bases respectively, with 13 bases between them. The CDR3 extends over 13 amino acids. Germline values: CDR1 GTSNPN, CDR2 SVGIG (reference sequence).

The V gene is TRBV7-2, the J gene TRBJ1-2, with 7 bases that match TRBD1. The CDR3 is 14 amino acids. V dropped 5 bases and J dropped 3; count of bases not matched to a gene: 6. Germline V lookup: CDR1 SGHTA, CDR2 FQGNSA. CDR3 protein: CASSPQGIDYGYTF. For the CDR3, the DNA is TGTGCCAGCAGCCCACAGGGGATAGACTATGGCTACACCTTC.

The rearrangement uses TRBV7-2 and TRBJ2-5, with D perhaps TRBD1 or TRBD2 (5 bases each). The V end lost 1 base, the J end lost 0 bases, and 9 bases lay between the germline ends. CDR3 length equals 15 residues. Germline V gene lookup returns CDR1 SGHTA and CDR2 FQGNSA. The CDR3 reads CASSLGGRDQETQYF. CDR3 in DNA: TGTGCCAGCAGCTTAGGGGGACGGGACCAAGAGACCCAGTACTTC.

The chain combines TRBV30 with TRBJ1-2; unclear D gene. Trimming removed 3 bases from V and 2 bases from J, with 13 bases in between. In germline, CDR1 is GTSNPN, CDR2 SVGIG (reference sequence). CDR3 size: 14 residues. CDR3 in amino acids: CAWSLPTGNYGYTF. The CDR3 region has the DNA TGTGCCTGGAGCCTCCCGACGGGAAACTATGGCTACACCTTC. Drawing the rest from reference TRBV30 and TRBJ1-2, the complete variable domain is SQTIHQWPATLVQPVGSPLSLECTVEGTSNPNLYWYRQAAGRGLQLLFYSVGIGQISSEVPQNLSASRPQDRQFILSSKKLLLSDSGFYLCAWSLPTGNYGYTFGSGTRLTVV.

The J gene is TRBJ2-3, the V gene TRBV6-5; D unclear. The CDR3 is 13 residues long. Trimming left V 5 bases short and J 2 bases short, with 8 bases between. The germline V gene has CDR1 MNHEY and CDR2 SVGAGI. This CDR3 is CASSRQYTDTQYF. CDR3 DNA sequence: TGTGCCAGCAGTAGGCAGTACACAGATACGCAGTATTTT.

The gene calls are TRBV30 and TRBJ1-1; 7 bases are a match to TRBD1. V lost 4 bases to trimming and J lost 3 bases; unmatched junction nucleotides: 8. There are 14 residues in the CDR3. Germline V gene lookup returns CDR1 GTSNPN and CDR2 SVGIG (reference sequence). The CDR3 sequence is CAWTLTGIDTEAFF. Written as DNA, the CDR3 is TGTGCCTGGACCTTGACAGGGATCGACACTGAAGCTTTCTTT.

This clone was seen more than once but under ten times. The CDR3 loop reads CAWTRLTGHDGELFF. The CDR3 region has the DNA TGTGCCTGGACCCGACTAACCGGACACGACGGGGAGCTGTTTTTT. This rearrangement joins TRBV30 to TRBJ2-2; either TRBD1 or TRBD2 may supply D (5 bases each). CDR1 is GTSNPN, CDR2 SVGIG, per germline (reference sequence). V was trimmed by 4 bases and J by 7 bases, leaving 19 bases between them. This CDR3 spans 15 amino acids.

This chain's CDR3 is CASSIQTGRDQPQHF. The CDR3 DNA is TGTGCCAGTAGTATCCAGACCGGGAGGGATCAGCCCCAGCATTTT. The genes are TRBV19 and TRBJ1-5; no clear D gene. The germline CDR1 and CDR2 sequences are LNHDA and SQIVND (reference sequence). This CDR3 is 15 amino acids long. V shed 3 bases and J shed 5 bases, with 14 bases lying between them.

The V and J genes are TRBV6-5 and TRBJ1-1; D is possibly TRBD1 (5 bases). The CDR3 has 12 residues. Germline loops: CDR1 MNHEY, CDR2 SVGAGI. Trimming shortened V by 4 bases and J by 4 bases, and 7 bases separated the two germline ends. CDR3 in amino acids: CASSFRGTEAFF. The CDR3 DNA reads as TGTGCCAGCAGTTTTAGGGGCACTGAAGCTTTCTTT.

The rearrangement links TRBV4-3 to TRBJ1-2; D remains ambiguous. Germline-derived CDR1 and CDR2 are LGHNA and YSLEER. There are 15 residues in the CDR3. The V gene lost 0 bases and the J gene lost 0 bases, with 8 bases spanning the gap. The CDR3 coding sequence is TGCGCCAGCAGCCAAGAAACGAGATCTAACTATGGCTACACCTTC. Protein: CASSQETRSNYGYTF.

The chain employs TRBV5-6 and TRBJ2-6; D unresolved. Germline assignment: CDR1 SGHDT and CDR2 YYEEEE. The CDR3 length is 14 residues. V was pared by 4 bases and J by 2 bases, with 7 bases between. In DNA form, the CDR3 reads TGTGCCAGCAGCATTAGGACTGGGGCCAACGTCCTGACTTTC. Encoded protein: CASSIRTGANVLTF.

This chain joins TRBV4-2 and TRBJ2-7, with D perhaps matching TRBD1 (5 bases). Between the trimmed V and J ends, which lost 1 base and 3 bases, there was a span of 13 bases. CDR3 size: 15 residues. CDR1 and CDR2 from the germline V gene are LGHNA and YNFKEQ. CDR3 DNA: TGTGCCAGCAGCCAAGGGGGCAGGGAACTCTACGAGCAGTACTTC. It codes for CASSQGGRELYEQYF.

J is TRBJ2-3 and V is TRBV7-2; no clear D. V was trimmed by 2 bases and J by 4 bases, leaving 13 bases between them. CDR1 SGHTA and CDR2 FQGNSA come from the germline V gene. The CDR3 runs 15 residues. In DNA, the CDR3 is TGTGCCAGCAGCTTAAGAGTCGCGTCCGCAGATACGCAGTATTTT. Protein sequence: CASSLRVASADTQYF. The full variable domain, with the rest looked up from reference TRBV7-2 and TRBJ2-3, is GAGVSQSPSNKVTEKGKDVELRCDPISGHTALYWYRQSLGQGLEFLIYFQGNSAPDKSGLPSDRFSAERTGGSVSTLTIQRTQQEDSAVYLCASSLRVASADTQYFGPGTRLTVL.